This T cell receptor beta chain came from a study of blood T cells in healthy people across ages. Study outcomes and limitations: Per million T cells, the diversity of TCR beta decreased roughly linearly as age advanced.

This CDR3 is 16 amino acids long. V was shortened by 3 bases and J by 3 bases, with 16 bases between the two germline ends. Looked up from germline, CDR1 is SGHVS and CDR2 is FQNEAQ. The people who gave samples were healthy Caucasians from Russia, aged about 6 to 100. Remarks on this clonotype: Its antigen is unknown.

A J-beta primer mix and a sample-barcoded 5' primer were used in a second PCR of roughly 7 to 12 cycles. TCRdb re-derived calls from the 5' RACE reads in MiXCR, one entry per CDR3 protein. The table records 700,000 to 900,000 distinct CDR3 sequences, roughly 24% of them present only once. In addition, the sample was reused for a study of T cells of mothers and their children. That work contributes: Each mother yielded more than 8 million TCR beta CDR3 reads. Each child yielded approximately 2.9 million reads. Thymic selection, a shaping force on TCR recombination output, acts similarly in related and unrelated pairs.

Sequencing input: blood. The receptor comes from a boy aged 5-17 years in good health. The rearrangement links TRBV7-8 to TRBJ2-3; D possibly uses TRBD1 or TRBD2 (5 bases each). DNA of the CDR3: TGTGCCAGCAGCTTCGTGAGGGGCGAGGGGACAGATACGCAGTATTTT. The encoded protein is CASSFVRGEGTDTQYF.